The clone carrying this T cell receptor beta chain appeared a single time. V lost 4 bases and J lost 0, with 12 bases in between. Germline V gives CDR1 WSHSY, CDR2 SAAADI. This CDR3 contains 16 residues. The sample originates from a study of blood T cell repertoires in COVID-19. Across the study: Acute-phase and convalescent COVID-19 samples originated in the United States, Italy and Spain. The cDNA or gDNA used as material had been derived from T cells, B-cell-depleted T cells, or PBMCs.

Profiling relied on immunoSEQ multiplex PCR, and the TCRdb table lists in-frame clones only, not all of them. Of over 150,000 clones listed, approximately 86% were seen once; the top ten hold less than 3.5%. J is TRBJ1-4 and V is TRBV10-2; unclear D gene. Sample: peripheral blood. The clonotype originates from a man in his forties with active or convalescent COVID-19. The CDR3 region has the DNA TGCGCCAGCAGTGGGGTCAGGTCCCCAACTAATGAAAAACTGTTTTTT. Amino acids: CASSGVRSPTNEKLFF.